This entry is about one T cell receptor (beta chain). The source of the sample is a study of cytomegalovirus exposure and HLA in healthy donors. The CDR3 extends over 12 amino acids. The V gene lost 4 bases and the J gene lost 7 bases, with 10 bases spanning the gap. Germline V gene sequence: CDR1 SQVTM, CDR2 ANQGSEA. It was with 60 Vbeta and 13 Jbeta primers that the PCR ran. Assay used: immunoSEQ multiplex PCR; TCRdb lists only in-frame clones, some missing. Altogether about 160,000 clones are present, about 83% being singletons, with the ten largest covering 0.8% to 1%. The sequenced sample was PBMCs. This sequence originates from a woman aged 25 to 39 in good health and CMV-seronegative. J is TRBJ1-4 and V is TRBV29-1, with unresolved D. CDR3 bases: TGCAGCGTTGTGGGAGCGGGTGAAAAACTGTTTTTT. Its translation is CSVVGAGEKLFF.